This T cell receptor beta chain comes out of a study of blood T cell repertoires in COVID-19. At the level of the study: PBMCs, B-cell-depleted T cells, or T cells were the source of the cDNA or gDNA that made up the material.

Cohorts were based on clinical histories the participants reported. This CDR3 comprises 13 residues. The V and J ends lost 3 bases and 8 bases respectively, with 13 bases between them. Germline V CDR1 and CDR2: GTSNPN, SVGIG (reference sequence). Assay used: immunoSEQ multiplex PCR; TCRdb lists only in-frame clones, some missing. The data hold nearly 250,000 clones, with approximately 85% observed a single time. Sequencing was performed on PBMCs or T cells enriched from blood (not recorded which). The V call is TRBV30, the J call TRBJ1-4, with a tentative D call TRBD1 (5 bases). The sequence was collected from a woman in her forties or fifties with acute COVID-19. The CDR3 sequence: CAWRLQGGEKLFF. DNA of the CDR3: TGTGCCTGGAGATTGCAGGGAGGAGAAAAACTGTTTTTT.